Sequencing of this T cell receptor (beta chain) was carried out in a study of blood T cell repertoires in COVID-19. Study background: T cells, B-cell-depleted T cells, or PBMCs provided the cDNA or gDNA that served as material.

The CDR3 extends over 14 amino acids. The V end lost 3 bases, the J end lost 4 bases, and 12 bases lay between the germline ends. Germline V gene sequence: CDR1 MDHEN, CDR2 SYDVKM. As originally analysed: Amplification with reference gene primers provided the estimates of nucleated cell counts. The data were produced by immunoSEQ multiplex PCR, yet TCRdb's version contains in-frame clones alone and is incomplete. The DNA gave D and trimming, while V, J and clone size come from that table. This sample has more than 200,000 clones, with roughly 88% found just once. Sequencing was performed on peripheral blood. The clonotype comes from a man aged 35 to 55 with acute or convalescent COVID-19. The chain is built from TRBV28 and TRBJ1-2; tentative D call: TRBD1 (6 bases). The CDR3, as DNA: TGTGCCAGCAGTTTGGGGGCGAGGGGCTATGGCTACACCTTC. The encoded protein is CASSLGARGYGYTF.